The 17 T cell receptor beta chains given below trace back to one sample, sequenced in a study of tumor and adjacent non-tumor tissue in lung cancer. The library came from three nested PCR rounds adapted from ARM-PCR protocols. TCRdb recomputed calls from the multiplex PCR reads with MiXCR, one row per CDR3 protein. The sample gives about 200,000 distinct CDR3 sequences, less than 80% of which show up once; less than 25% is in the top ten. No cell sorting was done before RNA was extracted from the tissue. The sequenced material came from lung tumor tissue. These receptors were collected from a man between 60 and 75 years old with non-small cell lung cancer.

A few counts support this clonotype. A read error may be the cause here, since a much bigger clone is one base away. The chain uses TRBV5-1 and TRBJ2-3, with D possibly called TRBD1 or TRBD2 (5 bases each). Germline V CDR1 and CDR2: SGHRS, YFSETQ. The CDR3 covers 13 residues. The CDR3 here is CASTTGTTDMQYF. CDR3 bases: TGCGCCAGCACCACGGGGACCACAGATATGCAGTATTTT.

Details on this clonotype: The junction differs from germline at one of its ends, possibly a read error. The rearrangement links TRBV2 to TRBJ2-7; 8 nucleotides align to TRBD1. Germline V gene data show CDR1 as SNHLY and CDR2 as FYNNEI. This CDR3 spans 14 amino acids. The CDR3, as DNA: TGTGCCAGCAGGAGGGACAGGAACACCTACGACCAGTACTTC. Translating it yields CASRRDRNTYDQYF.

This clonotype has at least ten counts. The chain has TRBV20-1 and TRBJ2-2, with 7 bases matching TRBD1. V lost 1 base to trimming and J lost 4 bases; unmatched junction nucleotides: 3. CDR3 size: 14 residues. Germline values: CDR1 DFQATT, CDR2 SNEGSKA (reference sequence). CDR3 residues: CSARADRSTGELFF. The CDR3 DNA follows: TGCAGTGCTAGAGCGGACAGGTCCACCGGGGAGCTGTTTTTT.

The chain joins TRBV5-8 to TRBJ1-1; no clear D gene. The CDR3 is 15 amino acids. The germline CDR1 and CDR2 sequences are SGHTS and YDEGEE. Between the trimmed V and J ends, which lost 4 bases and 1 base, there was a span of 14 bases. CDR3 nucleotide sequence: TGTGCCAGCAGCCTGATCGGTCCCGGGAACACTGAAGCTTTCTTT. Amino acid sequence: CASSLIGPGNTEAFF.

This clonotype occurred many times. CDR3: CASRGSNTEAFF. The CDR3 DNA reads as TGTGCCAGCAGGGGCAGTAACACTGAAGCTTTCTTT. The chain has TRBV12-3 or TRBV12-4 and TRBJ1-1; D call uncertain. V gave up 6 bases and J gave up 2 bases, with 7 bases separating them. This CDR3 comprises 12 residues.

Of note for this clonotype: Without the conserved terminal phenylalanine or tryptophan, this CDR3 likely stems from a read error. The chain has TRBV20-1 and TRBJ2-1; weak D call: TRBD2 (5 bases). The CDR3 loop spans 12 amino acids. The V end lost 4 bases, the J end lost 7 bases, and 11 bases lay between the germline ends. The germline V gene has CDR1 DFQATT and CDR2 SNEGSKA (reference sequence). CDR3 DNA sequence: TGCAGTGCTATAGAGGGAGTTAATGAGCAGTTCTCC. Protein: CSAIEGVNEQFS.

Notes on this clonotype: It is likely a read error, because the conserved phenylalanine at the end of the CDR3 is missing. This chain joins TRBV5-1 and TRBJ2-3; D is undetermined. The CDR3 has 15 amino acids. CDR1 and CDR2 from the germline V gene are SGHRS and YFSETQ. CDR3 sequence reads: CASSINWGSTDTQYI. The CDR3 nucleotides read TGTGCCAGTAGCATAAACTGGGGTAGCACAGATACGCAGTATATT.

The chain recombines TRBV7-8 with TRBJ2-2, with 10 nucleotides matching TRBD2. This CDR3 contains 15 residues. Germline loops: CDR1 SGHVS, CDR2 FQNEAQ. V was clipped by 8 bases and J by 4 bases; unmatched bases: 7. The CDR3 coding sequence is TGTGCCAGCGGCTCGTTAGCGGGAGGCACCGGGGAGCTGTTTTTT. It specifies CASGSLAGGTGELFF.

On this clonotype: A much bigger clone sits one base away, suggesting this may be a read error. The J gene is TRBJ2-5, the V gene TRBV4-2, with 7 bases lining up with TRBD2. The CDR3 is 12 amino acids. Germline V CDR1 and CDR2: LGHNA, YNFKEQ. The CDR3 loop is CASSSGGETLYF. Written as DNA, the CDR3 is TGTGCCAGCAGCAGTGGGGGGGAGACCCTGTACTTC.

A remark on this clonotype: Germline and junction disagree at one end, which may indicate a read error. This chain joins TRBV6-4 and TRBJ2-2, with 9 nucleotides matching TRBD1. Germline V gene lookup returns CDR1 MRHNA and CDR2 SNTAGT. This CDR3 has 15 amino acids. This CDR3 reads CASSDGTGSTGGLFF. The CDR3 DNA reads as TGTGCCAGCAGTGACGGGACAGGGAGCACCGGGGGGCTGTTTTTT.

In the case of this clonotype: A much larger clone differs from this one at a single base, so this may be a read error. The chain combines TRBV11-2 with TRBJ2-3; possible D gene TRBD2, 6 bases. CDR1 is SGHAT and CDR2 is FQNNGV in the germline V gene. V was pared by 6 bases and J by 2 bases, with 12 bases between. This CDR3 has 14 amino acids. CDR3: CASSRETLTDTQYF. The DNA for the CDR3 is TGTGCCAGCAGTCGGGAGACCCTCACAGATACGCAGTATTTT.

For this clonotype: An end of the junction does not agree with germline; a read error may underlie this. The gene calls are TRBV5-1 and TRBJ2-7; 14 bases line up with TRBD2. Germline V gene lookup returns CDR1 SGHRS and CDR2 YFSETQ. The CDR3 is 19 residues long. The CDR3 DNA is TGCGCCAGCAGCTGGGCGGGACTAGCGGGAGTCGGTCCTTCGTACGAGCATTACTTC. Its protein is CASSWAGLAGVGPSYEHYF.

Notes on this clonotype: An end of the junction differs from the germline gene, which may be a read error. The chain joins TRBV4-1 to TRBJ1-3; no clear D gene. The length of the CDR3 is 15 residues. Germline values: CDR1 MGHRA, CDR2 YSYEKL. The DNA of the CDR3 is TGCGCCAGCAGCCAAGGTCGAAATGTGGAAAACGCCATATATTTT. Translation gives CASSQGRNVENAIYF.

This clonotype was seen a few times. Relative to the germline gene, one junction end is altered; a read error may explain this. This chain's CDR3 is CASSSCPTSTDTQYF. The CDR3, as DNA: TGCGCCAGCAGCTCATGTCCGACTAGCACAGATACGCAGTATTTT. J is TRBJ2-3 and V is TRBV4-2; D unresolved. Germline values: CDR1 LGHNA, CDR2 YNFKEQ. CDR3 length equals 15 residues.

Details on this clonotype: One end of the junction does not line up with germline, which may come from a read error. This rearrangement joins TRBV4-2 to TRBJ1-4; D perhaps matches TRBD1 (5 bases). The germline CDR1 and CDR2 sequences are LGHNA and YNFKEQ. This CDR3 has 18 amino acids. The CDR3: CASSQGGMSQATNGKLFF. CDR3 bases: TGTGCCAGCAGCCAAGGCGGTATGTCACAGGCAACTAATGGAAAACTGTTTTTT.

This rearrangement joins TRBV12-3 or TRBV12-4 to TRBJ1-2; maybe TRBD1 (6 bases). The CDR3 has 16 amino acids. Trimming took off 6 bases at V and 4 bases at J, with 21 bases between the two ends. As DNA, the CDR3 is TGTGCCAGCAGGGGGCAGGGGAAATGGGGAGCCTATGGCTACACCTTC. It translates to CASRGQGKWGAYGYTF.

This clonotype has just a few counts. V and J are TRBV6-1 and TRBJ1-6, with D uncertain. The CDR3 covers 16 residues. V shed 10 bases and J shed 7 bases, with 23 bases lying between them. Germline V gene sequence: CDR1 MNHNS, CDR2 SASEGT. The CDR3: CATALLMGSGNSPLHF. The CDR3 region has the DNA TGTGCCACCGCCCTTTTGATGGGGTCGGGGAATTCACCCCTCCACTTT.